These 3 T cell receptor beta chains originate from one sample sequenced in a study of beta chain features in type 1 diabetes. General observations from the study: TCRB CDR3s were moderately but significantly shorter in Type 1 diabetes patients in all four CD4+ subsets.

Their specific antigens are unknown. As every portion of the isolated RNA was reverse transcribed, the sequencing read expressed TCRB transcripts. Only in-frame clones appear in the TCRdb table, and some are missing; sequencing was by immunoSEQ multiplex PCR. The sample yields 300,000 or so clones, approximately 15% seen once. The sample taken for sequencing was naive CD4+ T cells from blood. These receptors were collected from a woman between 18 and 30 years old with type 1 diabetes.

This chain joins TRBV28 and TRBJ2-7, with D tentatively TRBD1 (7 bases). CDR3 length equals 16 residues. V lost 5 bases and J lost 5, with 22 bases in between. CDR1 and CDR2 (germline): MDHEN, SYDVKM. The CDR3 here is CASSHWGASDRDEQYF. The CDR3 DNA reads TGTGCCAGCAGTCACTGGGGGGCTTCCGACAGGGACGAGCAGTACTTC. The full variable domain, completed using reference TRBV28 and TRBJ2-7, is DVKVTQSSRYLVKRTGEKVFLECVQDMDHENMFWYRQDPGLGLRLIYFSYDVKMKEKGDIPEGYSVSREKKERFSLILESASTNQTSMYLCASSHWGASDRDEQYFGPGTRLTVT.

The V and J genes are TRBV10-3 and TRBJ2-5; 11 nucleotides agree with TRBD2. Unmatched junction bases numbered 10, after V lost 11 bases and J lost 5 bases. The CDR3 runs to 14 residues. In germline, CDR1 is ENHRY, CDR2 SYGVKD. This chain's CDR3 is CAASLAGVGETQYF. In nucleotides, the CDR3 is TGTGCCGCCTCACTAGCGGGAGTAGGTGAGACCCAGTACTTC.

The CDR3 DNA follows: TGTGCCAGCAGCTTAGAGGGGAACACTGAAGCTTTCTTT. Protein product: CASSLEGNTEAFF. The chain carries TRBV7-3 and TRBJ1-1; D is undetermined. The germline V gene has CDR1 SGHTA and CDR2 FQGTGA. Between the trimmed V and J ends, which lost 2 bases and 1 base, there was a span of 5 bases. This CDR3 has 13 residues.